This TCR beta chain was documented in a study of human T cells and chemical hapten exposure. The wider study: Among samples, TCR yields varied mainly because of small differences in pooled library volume. Whole-study findings and limits: Correlating positively with patch test score were the PT1 expanded TCR counts.

Concerning this clonotype: Its matching antigen is unknown.

Germline V lookup: CDR1 MNHEY, CDR2 SVGEGT. This CDR3 has 15 amino acids. The germline V and J ends were trimmed by 0 bases and 5 bases, with 12 bases remaining between them. TCRdb processed the RACE reads anew with MiXCR; each CDR3 protein has one entry. The sample consists of 250,000 or so distinct CDR3 sequences, approximately 7.5% of them appearing once. The time point was: pre-sensitization, week 0. The treatment was: therapeutic diphenylcyclopropenone sensitization with weekly scalp DPC. This receptor was identified in a man aged 18 to 30 with alopecia areata. Some clones in this sample may be carry-over from other donors' samples. Sequencing was performed on whole blood, taken in connection with sensitization to the hapten diphenylcyclopropenone (DPC). The genes are TRBV6-2 or TRBV6-3 and TRBJ2-3; no reliable D call. CDR3 in amino acids: CASSYSSQVGDTQYF. The CDR3 DNA reads TGTGCCAGCAGTTACTCGAGCCAGGTTGGAGATACGCAGTATTTT.